This T cell receptor (beta chain) was identified in a study of T cell repertoires in cytomegalovirus infection. Study-level information: Recently identified HLA-C-restricted and well-studied HLA-B-restricted CMV epitopes were used. Both CMV infection and a matching HLA type were indicated by public TCR beta signatures. Broader study findings: Cumulative frequency (of public TCR beta family members) identified carriers of CMV plus the relevant HLA. CMV-specific TCR beta clonotypes restricted by HLA-C dominated the ex vivo response.

TCRdb reprocessed the reads with MiXCR, giving one entry per CDR3 protein. The sample yields approximately 770,000 distinct CDR3 sequences, 25% to 35% seen once. As regards this clonotype: Its antigen remains unidentified.

The material was cultured CD8+ T cells from PBMCs, obtained from culture after CMV antigen stimulation. The sequence was obtained from a human donor in good health (CMV status not recorded). Some clones in this sample may be carry-over from other donors' samples.

The DNA of the CDR3 is TGTGCCAGCAGTGCCAGAAGCTCCTACGAGCAGTACGTC. It yields the protein CASSARSSYEQYV. This sequence joins TRBV2 and TRBJ2-7; D is unresolved. CDR3 length: 13 residues. Trimming shortened V by 4 bases and J by 0 bases, and 7 bases separated the two germline ends. Germline CDR1 SNHLY, CDR2 FYNNEI.